This T cell receptor (beta chain) was documented in a study of OX40 agonist ivuxolimab in advanced cancers. Study-wide findings and caveats: Expanded clones were, on average, more numerous among CD8+ T cells than CD4+.

TCRdb keeps only in-frame clones here, not all; method: immunoSEQ multiplex PCR. The sample lists tens of thousands of clones; approximately 86% were seen once. The CDR3 extends over 13 amino acids. Germline V gene lookup returns CDR1 KGHSH and CDR2 LQKENI. Trimming pared 0 bases from V and 4 bases from J, leaving 6 bases between. As to this clone: Its antigen remains unknown.

Sequencing used CD4+ or CD8+ T cells sorted from blood, obtained in a trial of the OX40 agonist ivuxolimab. This receptor was identified in an adult with an advanced solid tumor such as melanoma, head and neck, liver or kidney cancer. The genes are TRBV18 and TRBJ2-5, with D possibly being TRBD1 (5 bases). The CDR3 bases are TGTGCCAGCTCACCACCGGGGCCAGAGACCCAGTACTTC. Encoded protein: CASSPPGPETQYF.